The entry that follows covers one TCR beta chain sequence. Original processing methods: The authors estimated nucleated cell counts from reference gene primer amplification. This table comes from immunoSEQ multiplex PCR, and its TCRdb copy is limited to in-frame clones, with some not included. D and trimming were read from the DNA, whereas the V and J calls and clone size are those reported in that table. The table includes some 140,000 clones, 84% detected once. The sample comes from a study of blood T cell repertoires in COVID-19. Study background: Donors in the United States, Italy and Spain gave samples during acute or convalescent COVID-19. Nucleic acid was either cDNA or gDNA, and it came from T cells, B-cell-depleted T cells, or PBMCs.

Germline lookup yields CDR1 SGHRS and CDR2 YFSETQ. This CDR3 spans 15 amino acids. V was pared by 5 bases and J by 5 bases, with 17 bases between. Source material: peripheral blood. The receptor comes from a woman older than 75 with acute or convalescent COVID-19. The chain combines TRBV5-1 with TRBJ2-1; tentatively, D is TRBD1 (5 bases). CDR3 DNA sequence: TGCGCCAGCAGTATAGGGTTCAGGGCCAACAATGAGCAGTTCTTC. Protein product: CASSIGFRANNEQFF.